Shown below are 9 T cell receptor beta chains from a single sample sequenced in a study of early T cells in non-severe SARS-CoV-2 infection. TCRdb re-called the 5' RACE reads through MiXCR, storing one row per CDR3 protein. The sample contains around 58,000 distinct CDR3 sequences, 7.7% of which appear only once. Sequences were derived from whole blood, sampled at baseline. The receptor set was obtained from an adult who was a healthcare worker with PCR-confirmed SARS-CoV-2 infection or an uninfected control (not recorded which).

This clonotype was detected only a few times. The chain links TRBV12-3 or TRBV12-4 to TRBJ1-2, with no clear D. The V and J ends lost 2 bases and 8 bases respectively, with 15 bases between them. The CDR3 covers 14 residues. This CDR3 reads CASSLSGGGGGYTF. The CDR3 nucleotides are TGTGCCAGCAGTTTATCGGGCGGCGGCGGAGGCTACACCTTC.

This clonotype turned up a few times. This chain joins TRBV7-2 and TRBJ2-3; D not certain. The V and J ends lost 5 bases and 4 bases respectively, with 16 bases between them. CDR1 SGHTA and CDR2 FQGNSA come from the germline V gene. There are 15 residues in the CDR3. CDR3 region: CASSLGNLRSDTQYF. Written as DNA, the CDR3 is TGTGCCAGCAGCCTGGGCAATCTGCGATCAGATACGCAGTATTTT.

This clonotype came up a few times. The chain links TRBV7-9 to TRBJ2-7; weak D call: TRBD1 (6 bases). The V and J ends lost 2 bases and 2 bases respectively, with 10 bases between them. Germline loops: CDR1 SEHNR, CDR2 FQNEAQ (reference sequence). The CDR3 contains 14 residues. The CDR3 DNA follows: TGTGCCAGCAGCTTATACAGGGAACCCTACGAGCAGTACTTC. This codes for CASSLYREPYEQYF.

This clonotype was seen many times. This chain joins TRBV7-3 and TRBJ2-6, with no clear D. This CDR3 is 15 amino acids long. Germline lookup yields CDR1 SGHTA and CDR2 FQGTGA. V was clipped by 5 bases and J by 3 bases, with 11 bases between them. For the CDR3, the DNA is TGTGCCAGCAGCCCCTATCCGGATGGGGCCAACGTCCTGACTTTC. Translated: CASSPYPDGANVLTF.

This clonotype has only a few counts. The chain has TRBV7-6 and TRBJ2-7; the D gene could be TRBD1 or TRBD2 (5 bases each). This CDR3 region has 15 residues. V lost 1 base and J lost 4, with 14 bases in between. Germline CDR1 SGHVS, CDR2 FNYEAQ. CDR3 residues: CASSLGDPSPYEQYF. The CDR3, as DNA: TGTGCCAGCAGCTTAGGGGACCCGTCTCCTTACGAGCAGTACTTC. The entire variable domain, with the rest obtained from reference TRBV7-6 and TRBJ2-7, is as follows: GAGVSQSPRYKVTKRGQDVALRCDPISGHVSLYWYRQALGQGPEFLTYFNYEAQQDKSGLPNDRFSAERPEGSISTLTIQRTEQRDSAMYRCASSLGDPSPYEQYFGPGTRLTVT.

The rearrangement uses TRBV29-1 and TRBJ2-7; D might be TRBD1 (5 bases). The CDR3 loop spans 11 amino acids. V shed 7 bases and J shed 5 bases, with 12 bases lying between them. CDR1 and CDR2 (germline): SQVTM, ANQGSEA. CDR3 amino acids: CSARWGDEQYF. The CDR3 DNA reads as TGCAGCGCCCGGTGGGGCGACGAGCAGTACTTC.

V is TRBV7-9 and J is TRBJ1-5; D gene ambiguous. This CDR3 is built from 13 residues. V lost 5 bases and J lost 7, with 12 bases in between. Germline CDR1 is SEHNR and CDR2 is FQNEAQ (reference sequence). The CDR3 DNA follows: TGTGCCAGCAGCCCCCGGACGGAACAGCCCCAGCATTTT. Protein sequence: CASSPRTEQPQHF.

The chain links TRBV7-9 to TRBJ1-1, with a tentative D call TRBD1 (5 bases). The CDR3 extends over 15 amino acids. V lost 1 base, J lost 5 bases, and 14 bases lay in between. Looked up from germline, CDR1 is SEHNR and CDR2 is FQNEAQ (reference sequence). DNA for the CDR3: TGTGCCAGCAGCTTAGTAAGTGGGACGCGAACTGAAGCTTTCTTT. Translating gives CASSLVSGTRTEAFF.

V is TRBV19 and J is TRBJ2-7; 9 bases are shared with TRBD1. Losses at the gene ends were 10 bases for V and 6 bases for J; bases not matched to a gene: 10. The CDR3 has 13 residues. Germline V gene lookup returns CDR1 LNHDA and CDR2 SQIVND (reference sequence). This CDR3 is CATEPGQGGEQYF. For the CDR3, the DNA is TGTGCCACTGAGCCGGGACAGGGAGGCGAGCAGTACTTC.